The clone carrying this T cell receptor (beta chain) was seen a few times. Its antigen remains unidentified. Patients were all untreated before their thyroid surgery. The germline gives CDR1 MDHEN, CDR2 SYDVKM. CDR3 length: 16 amino acids. V shed 5 bases and J shed 6 bases, with 19 bases lying between them. MiXCR was used by TCRdb to re-call the PCR reads. The sample carries thousands of clones, about 22% recorded once. The data were taken from a study of metastatic and nonmetastatic thyroid tumors. Study-wide findings and caveats: Versus benign nodules, malignant thyroid tumors reportedly had significantly higher TCR beta diversity, in blood and tumor.

The rearrangement uses TRBV28 and TRBJ2-2; either TRBD1 or TRBD2 may supply D (7 bases each). The sample comprised tumor tissue. The sequence derives from a female donor with papillary thyroid cancer or a benign thyroid nodule (not recorded which). Some clones in this sample may be carry-over from other donors' samples. CDR3 amino acids: CASSQGGERHPGELFF. The CDR3 coding sequence is TGTGCCAGCAGTCAGGGGGGGGAGCGGCACCCCGGGGAGCTGTTTTTT.